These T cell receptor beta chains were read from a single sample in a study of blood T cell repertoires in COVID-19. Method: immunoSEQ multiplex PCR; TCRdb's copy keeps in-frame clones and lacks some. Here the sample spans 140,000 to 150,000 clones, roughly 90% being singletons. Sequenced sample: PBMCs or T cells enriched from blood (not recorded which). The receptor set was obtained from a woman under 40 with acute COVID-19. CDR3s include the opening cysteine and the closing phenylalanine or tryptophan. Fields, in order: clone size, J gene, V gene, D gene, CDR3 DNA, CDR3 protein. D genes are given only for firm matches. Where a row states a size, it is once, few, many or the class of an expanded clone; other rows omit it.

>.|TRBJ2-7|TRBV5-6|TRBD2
TGTGCCAGCAGCTTTCGGGACTACTACGAGCAGTACTTC
CASSFRDYYEQYF
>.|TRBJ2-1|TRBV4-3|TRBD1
TGCGCCAGCAGCCCAGTCCCGGGACAGGGGTCGGCCTACAATGAGCAGTTCTTC
CASSPVPGQGSAYNEQFF
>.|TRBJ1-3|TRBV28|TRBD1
TGTGCCAGCAGGGACAGGATGGATTCTGGAAACACCATATATTTT
CASRDRMDSGNTIYF
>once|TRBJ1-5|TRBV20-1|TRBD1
TGCAGTGCTAGTCGGCTTTTACAGGGGGCTACCCCCCAGCATTTT
CSASRLLQGATPQHF
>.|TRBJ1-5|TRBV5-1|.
TGCGCCAGCAGCTTGGCCGGCGGGTTTAGCAATCAGCCCCAGCATTTT
CASSLAGGFSNQPQHF
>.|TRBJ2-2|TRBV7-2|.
TGTGCCAGCAGCCGAGTCGGGGGGGAGCTGTTTTTT
CASSRVGGELFF
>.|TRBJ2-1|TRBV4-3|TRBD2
TGCGCCAGCAGCCAAGATTATGCGGGAGTCTCCTACAATGAGCAGTTCTTC
CASSQDYAGVSYNEQFF
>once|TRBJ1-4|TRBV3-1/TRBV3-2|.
TGTGCCAGCAGCCAAGCAGGGCATGATGAAAAACTGTTTTTT
CASSQAGHDEKLFF
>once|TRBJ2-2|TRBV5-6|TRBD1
TGTGCCAGCAGCTTGGTTACGGGACAGGGCCCCTTCGAGCTGTTTTTT
CASSLVTGQGPFELFF
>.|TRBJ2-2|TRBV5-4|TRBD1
TGTGCCAGCAGCGGCCGGGACAGAAGCCCCGGGGAGCTGTTTTTT
CASSGRDRSPGELFF
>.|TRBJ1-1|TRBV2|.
TGTGCCAGCAAAGTATCGGGGGGGCACACTGAAGCTTTCTTT
CASKVSGGHTEAFF
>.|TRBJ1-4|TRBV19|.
TGTGTCAGTAGTAGCCATTGGCGGGAAAAACTGTTTTTT
CVSSSHWREKLFF
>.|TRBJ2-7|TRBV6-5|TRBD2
TGTGCCAGCAGTTACAGACTAGCGGGAGGGCCCGGGGAGCAGTACTTC
CASSYRLAGGPGEQYF
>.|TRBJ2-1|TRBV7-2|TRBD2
TGTGCCAGCAGCTTATCCCCGGCTAGCGGGAGGTACAATGAGCAGTTCTTC
CASSLSPASGRYNEQFF
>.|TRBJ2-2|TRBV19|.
TGTGCCAGTACAGGGCCTCAAGAAACCGGGGAGCTGTTTTTT
CASTGPQETGELFF
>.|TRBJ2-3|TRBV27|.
TGTGCCAGCAGTCCAGGGACAAATCCCGGTACGCAGTATTTT
CASSPGTNPGTQYF
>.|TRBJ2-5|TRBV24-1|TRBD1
TGTGCCACCAGTGATTCCGGGACAGGCCGCGCGACCCAGTACTTC
CATSDSGTGRATQYF
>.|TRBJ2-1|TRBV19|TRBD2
TGTGCCAGTAGTCCCCGGACTAGCGGGAGAGGTCCCCCCAATTCGCAGTTCTTC
CASSPRTSGRGPPNSQFF
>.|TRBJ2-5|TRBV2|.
TGTGCCAGCCAGCGAGCTTATGTTGCGGAGACCCAGTACTTC
CASQRAYVAETQYF
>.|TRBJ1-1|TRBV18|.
TGTGCCAGCTCACCAACGGGGGGAGACACTGAAGCTTTCTTT
CASSPTGGDTEAFF
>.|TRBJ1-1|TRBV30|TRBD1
TGTGCCGGCCGACAGGGGGCCGTAATGAACACTGAAGCTTTCTTT
CAGRQGAVMNTEAFF
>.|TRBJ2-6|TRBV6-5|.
TGTGCCAGCAGTTACTCGAGGGCTGGGGCCAACGTCCTGACTTTC
CASSYSRAGANVLTF
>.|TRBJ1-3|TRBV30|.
TGTGCCTGGAAACGGGGGGGTACTGGAAACACCATATATTTT
CAWKRGGTGNTIYF
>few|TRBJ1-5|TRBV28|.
TGTGCCAGCACAGACAGGCCTGTTTTGAATCAGCCCCAGCATTTT
CASTDRPVLNQPQHF
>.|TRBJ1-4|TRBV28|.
TGTGCCAGCAGCACGGGACACAAAGCAACTAATGAAAAACTGTTTTTT
CASSTGHKATNEKLFF
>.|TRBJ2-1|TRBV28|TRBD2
TGTGCCAGCGGTAGCGGGAGGGTTGAGCAGTTCTTC
CASGSGRVEQFF
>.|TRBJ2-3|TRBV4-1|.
TGCGCCAGCAGCCAAGCGCAACGGTTACGGGGAGGAGATACGCAGTATTTT
CASSQAQRLRGGDTQYF
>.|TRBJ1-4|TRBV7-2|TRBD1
TGTGCCAGCAGACGTTCCGGGACAGTTAATGAAAAACTGTTTTTT
CASRRSGTVNEKLFF
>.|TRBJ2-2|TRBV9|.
TGTGCCAGCAGCGTCCCAGGGGAATGGGACACCGGGGAGCTGTTTTTT
CASSVPGEWDTGELFF
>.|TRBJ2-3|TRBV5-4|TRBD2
TGTGCCAGCAGCCGCCGACTAGCGGGGCGCACAGATACGCAGTATTTT
CASSRRLAGRTDTQYF
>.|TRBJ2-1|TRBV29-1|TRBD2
TGCAGCGTTGTAAGGACTAGCGGATACAATGAGCAGTTCTTC
CSVVRTSGYNEQFF
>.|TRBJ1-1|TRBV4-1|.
TGCGCCAGCAGCCAAGACTCGGTTACAGGGATGGCTGAAGCTTTCTTT
CASSQDSVTGMAEAFF
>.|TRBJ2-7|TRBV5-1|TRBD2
TGCGCCAGCAGCTATGGCGGCGGGAGCTACGAGCAGTACTTC
CASSYGGGSYEQYF
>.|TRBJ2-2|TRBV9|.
TGTGCCAGCAGCGCGACAGCGAACACCGGGGAGCTGTTTTTT
CASSATANTGELFF
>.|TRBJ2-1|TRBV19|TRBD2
TGTGCCAGTAGTATTAGGGTAGGACTAGCGGGGTCCATAAGCTCCTACAATGAGCAGTTCTTC
CASSIRVGLAGSISSYNEQFF
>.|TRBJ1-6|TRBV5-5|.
TGTGCCAGCAGCTGGGGCAGGGTTGGAGATAATTCACCCCTCCACTTT
CASSWGRVGDNSPLHF